This TCR beta chain was profiled in a study of shared clonotypes between healthy human individuals. Per germline, CDR1 SGHRS and CDR2 YFSETQ. V was cut by 9 bases and J by 3 bases, with 9 bases left in between. The length of the CDR3 is 12 residues. Naive-designated CD8 cells lacked CD45RO, were positively enriched for CCR7, and omitted terminally differentiated effector memory CD45RA+ cells. Donors, without exception, were Caucasian adults residing in Nashville, Tennessee. Whole-study results and caveats: Shared clonotypes across all four donors exceeded non-shared ones in generation probability.

Some clones are missing from TCRdb's copy, which holds only in-frame ones; the method was immunoSEQ multiplex PCR. The sample has about 2 million clones, 85% to 95% seen once. A remark on this clone: The antigen is unknown.

This chain uses TRBV5-1 with TRBJ2-2; D gene ambiguous. The sequenced sample was naive CD8+ T cells sorted from blood. The receptor was derived from a man younger than 35 in good health. This CDR3 reads CATRTHTGELFF. In DNA, the CDR3 is TGCGCCACCCGAACCCACACCGGGGAGCTGTTTTTT. Full variable domain (outside the CDR3, taken from reference TRBV5-1 and TRBJ2-2): KAGVTQTPRYLIKTRGQQVTLSCSPISGHRSVSWYQQTPGQGLQFLFEYFSETQRNKGNFPGRFSGRQFSNSRSEMNVSTLELGDSALYLCATRTHTGELFFGEGSRLTVL.